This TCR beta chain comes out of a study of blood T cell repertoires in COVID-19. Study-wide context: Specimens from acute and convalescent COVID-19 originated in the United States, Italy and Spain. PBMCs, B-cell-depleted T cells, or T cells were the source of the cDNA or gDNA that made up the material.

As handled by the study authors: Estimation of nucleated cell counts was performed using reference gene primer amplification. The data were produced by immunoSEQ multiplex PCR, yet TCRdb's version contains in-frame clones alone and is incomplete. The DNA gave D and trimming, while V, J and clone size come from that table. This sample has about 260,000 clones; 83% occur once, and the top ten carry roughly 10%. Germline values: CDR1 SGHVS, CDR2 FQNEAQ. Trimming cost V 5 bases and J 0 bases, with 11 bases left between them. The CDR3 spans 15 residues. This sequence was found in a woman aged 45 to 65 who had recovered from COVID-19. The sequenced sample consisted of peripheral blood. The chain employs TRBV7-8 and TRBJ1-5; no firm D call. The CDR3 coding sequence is TGTGCCAGCAGCGTAGGCGTGAATAGCAATCAGCCCCAGCATTTT. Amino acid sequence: CASSVGVNSNQPQHF.